The T cell receptor beta chain described here comes from a study of blood T cell repertoires in COVID-19 (dated by TCRdb to about 2020). Background for the entire study: Samples from collaborators originated in the United States, Italy and Spain and spanned both the acute and convalescent phases of COVID-19. The prospective study material was composed of cDNA or gDNA derived from T cells, B-cell-depleted T cells, or PBMCs. The dataset comprised deeply sampled blood TCRbeta repertoires from subjects exposed to, actively infected with, or recovered from COVID-19. A freely available public database, intended as a resource for researchers studying the immune response to SARS-CoV-2, is where the repertoires were released. The samples were drawn from two sources: the first 160 participants of the ongoing ImmuneRACE study, and fewer than 1,500 subjects contributed by 6 global collaborators. The sample metadata nearly always contained a de-identified subject ID, COVID-19 status, age in years and sex. Where available, HLA class I and class II types were obtained from metadata supplied by the sample provider rather than from assay-based typing.

Study-wide conclusions, independent of this receptor: Clinical and demographic metadata were provided uncurated, with the amount varying by source and participant.

The germline V gene specifies MNHEY as CDR1 and SVGEGT as CDR2. Ends trimmed: V by 4 bases, J by 7 bases; bases unmatched to a gene: 12. The cysteine opens and the phenylalanine closes a CDR3 of 15 amino acids. Only the CDR3 part of the read is kept: 45 bases, read in frame from the first base. In Seattle, one collaborating source enrolled patients while the infection was active and tracked those patients longitudinally over the course of disease. Each collaborating institution followed its own protocols to collect whole blood in K2EDTA tubes. For TCRbeta analysis, collaborators shipped samples as frozen whole blood, isolated PBMCs, or DNA extracted from either of those sample types. Note on this clone: What antigen it recognizes has not been identified. Base qualities are not at hand, and no much larger clone is one base apart.

TCRbeta CDR3 regions were amplified from genomic DNA by means of the immunoSEQ Assay, a bias-controlled multiplex PCR. On the authors' methods: The number of nucleated cells in each sample was estimated by amplification of reference gene primers within the assay. To quantify the absolute abundance of each unique TCRbeta CDR3 rearrangement, sequence reads were collapsed and filtered. For each sample, productive Simpson clonality was calculated as the square root of Simpson's diversity index across productive rearrangements. As stored in TCRdb, this immuneACCESS dataset retains in-frame rearrangements with V and J assigned. A fraction of the clones does not appear; measured against another copy, unresolved V genes explain less than half of the discrepancy, and the remainder lacks a known reason. D and trimming were read from the DNA, whereas the V and J calls and clone size are those reported in that table. In all, the sample holds approximately 170,000 clones, and under 85% of those were seen once. In total, the top ten clones hold more than 7.5% of the sample.

The sequencing sample was made of peripheral blood. This receptor was obtained from a woman aged 70 to 79 with COVID-19, enrolled during active disease. Rearrangement joined TRBV6-2 or TRBV6-3 to TRBJ2-7; 8 of the junction bases match TRBD2. Here is the DNA: TGTGCCAGCAGTTTCCGGGGGGGCCCCCTTGAGGAGCAGTACTTC. It codes for CASSFRGGPLEEQYF.